This T cell receptor beta chain came from a study of vaccination effects on CD4 cells after COVID-19. Points on this clone: Its specificity is unknown.

Within the ViraFEST assay, antigen-specific CD4+ T cells underwent expansion with viral peptide pools prior to sequencing. Following a 10-day culture, CD4+ T cells were purified. Vaccination of participants consisted of two doses of either the BNT162b2 or mRNA-1273 vaccine. Recipients of the vaccine had no prior SARS-CoV-2 infection and negative nucleocapsid antibodies. Cultivation was performed at approximately 2.1 million PBMC per well with 8 to 10 IU/ml IL-2 and about 10 ug/ml peptides added. Using immunoSEQ multiplex PCR, the repertoire was profiled, and TCRdb retains in-frame clones only, with some absent. The data show 84,000 or so clones, roughly 80% seen once. Study outcomes and limitations: Early timepoints after infection were absent, and convalescent patients were few in the study.

The CDR3 is 13 residues long. The germline gives CDR1 SGDLS, CDR2 YYNGEE. The ends were cut back, 1 base at V and 4 bases at J, with 8 bases in the middle. The sequence was collected from a human donor who received a COVID-19 vaccine. This chain connects TRBV9 to TRBJ2-5; D is perhaps TRBD2 (6 bases). This specimen was CD4+ T cells from PBMCs cultured with HCoV-OC43 spike peptides, taken after COVID-19 vaccination. Subset: HCoV-OC43 spike overlapping peptide pool stimulation. The CDR3 spells CASSVKGLETQYF. The CDR3 DNA is TGTGCCAGCAGCGTAAAGGGACTAGAGACCCAGTACTTC.